This T cell receptor (beta chain) came from a study of Ad26.COV2.S vaccination and SARS-CoV-2 variants. TCRdb's copy holds only in-frame clones and misses some; the assay was immunoSEQ multiplex PCR. Of some 190,000 clones detected, approximately 90% appear once; the ten largest clones hold 5.5% to 6%. General observations from the study: Assessments of TCR breadth and depth may have underestimated the total T cell responses. Comparability of non-spike TCR breadth was observed across vaccine and placebo recipients.

Of note for this clone: The antigen is undetermined.

The CDR3 covers 14 residues. Germline V CDR1 and CDR2: MNHEY, SMNVEV (reference sequence). Trimming shortened V by 2 bases and J by 5 bases, and 10 bases separated the two germline ends. The source material was peripheral blood, sampled after recovery from COVID-19. The rearrangement links TRBV27 to TRBJ1-5; no firm D call. This clonotype was obtained from a human donor who had recovered from COVID-19. For the CDR3, the DNA is TGTGCCAGCAGTTTAGTGGGATCGGATCAGCCCCAGCATTTT. This sequence encodes CASSLVGSDQPQHF.